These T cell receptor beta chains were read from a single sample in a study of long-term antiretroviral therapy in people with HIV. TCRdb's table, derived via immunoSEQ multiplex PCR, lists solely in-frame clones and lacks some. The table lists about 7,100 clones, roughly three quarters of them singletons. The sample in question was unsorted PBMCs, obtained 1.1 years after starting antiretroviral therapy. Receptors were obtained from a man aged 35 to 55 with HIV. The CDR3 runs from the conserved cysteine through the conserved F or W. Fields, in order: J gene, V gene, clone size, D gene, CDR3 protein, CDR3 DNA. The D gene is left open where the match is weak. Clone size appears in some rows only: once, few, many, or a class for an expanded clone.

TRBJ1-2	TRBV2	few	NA	CASSRESYGYTF	TGTGCCAGCTCCAGGGAATCCTATGGCTACACCTTC
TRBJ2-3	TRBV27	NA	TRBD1	CASSLGTGAIGDTQYF	TGTGCCAGCAGTTTAGGGACAGGGGCCATAGGAGATACGCAGTATTTT
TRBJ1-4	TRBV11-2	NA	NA	CASSLGWNEKLFF	TGTGCCAGCAGCTTAGGTTGGAATGAAAAACTGTTTTTT
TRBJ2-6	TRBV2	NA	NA	CASSAESGANVLTF	TGTGCCAGCAGTGCAGAGTCTGGGGCCAACGTCCTGACTTTC
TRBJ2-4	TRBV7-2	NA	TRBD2	CASSLDPSSGEIRNIQYF	TGTGCCAGCAGCTTAGATCCATCGAGCGGGGAAATCAGAAACATTCAGTACTTC
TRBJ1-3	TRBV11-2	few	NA	CASSSLGFSGNTIYF	TGTGCCAGCAGCTCCCTGGGCTTCTCTGGAAACACCATATATTTT
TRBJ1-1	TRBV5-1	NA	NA	CASQDGQRNTEAFF	TGCGCCAGCCAGGACGGACAGAGAAACACTGAAGCTTTCTTT
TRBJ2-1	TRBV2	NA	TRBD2	CASSSGGANEQFF	TGTGCCAGCAGTAGCGGGGGGGCAAATGAGCAGTTCTTC
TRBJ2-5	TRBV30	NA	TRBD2	CAIRGGLETQYF	TGTGCCATTCGCGGGGGGCTAGAGACCCAGTACTTC
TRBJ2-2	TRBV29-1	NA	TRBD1	CSVDRGRGTGELFF	TGCAGCGTGGACAGGGGGCGCGGGACCGGGGAGCTGTTTTTT
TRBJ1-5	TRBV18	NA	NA	CASSPREEQGSNQPQHF	TGTGCCAGCTCACCAAGGGAGGAACAGGGTAGCAATCAGCCCCAGCATTTT
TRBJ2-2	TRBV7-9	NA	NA	CASSLRPRGAAATGELFF	TGTGCCAGCAGCTTACGGCCGAGGGGGGCCGCGGCCACCGGGGAGCTGTTTTTT
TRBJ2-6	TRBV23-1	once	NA	CASISPHTEGAQPGANVLTF	TGCGCCAGCATCTCACCCCATACGGAGGGGGCGCAACCTGGGGCCAACGTCCTGACTTTC
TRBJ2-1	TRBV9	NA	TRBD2	CASSVGTSGGVEQFF	TGTGCCAGCAGCGTGGGGACTAGCGGGGGGGTTGAGCAGTTCTTC